Listed below are T cell receptor beta chains from one sample, sequenced in a study of early T cells in non-severe SARS-CoV-2 infection. MiXCR, applied by TCRdb to the 5' RACE reads, yields one record per CDR3 protein. The data contain approximately 22,000 distinct CDR3 sequences, 4.5% to 6% of them seen just once; the ten biggest clones take up 14%. Sequenced material: whole blood, taken at baseline. Receptor source: an adult who was a healthcare worker with PCR-confirmed SARS-CoV-2 infection or an uninfected control (not recorded which). The CDR3 runs from the conserved cysteine through the conserved F or W. Fields, in order: clone size, V gene, J gene, D gene, CDR3 protein, CDR3 DNA. D genes are given only for firm matches. The listing skips clone size in some rows; elsewhere it reads once, few, many or a size class.

clone_size: many; v_call: TRBV7-2; j_call: TRBJ2-3; d_call: TRBD2; cdr3_aa: CASTRPGGSGTDTQYF; cdr3_nt: TGTGCCAGCACCCGCCCGGGGGGGAGCGGCACAGATACGCAGTATTTT
clone_size: few; v_call: TRBV11-1; j_call: TRBJ1-1; d_call: TRBD1; cdr3_aa: CASSPGTGSNTEAFF; cdr3_nt: TGTGCCAGCAGCCCCGGGACAGGGTCGAACACTGAAGCTTTCTTT
clone_size: .; v_call: TRBV19; j_call: TRBJ2-6; d_call: .; cdr3_aa: CASSDPIPGANVLTF; cdr3_nt: TGTGCCAGTAGCGACCCTATCCCTGGGGCCAACGTCCTGACTTTC
clone_size: many; v_call: TRBV15; j_call: TRBJ1-2; d_call: .; cdr3_aa: CATSRDRGYGYTF; cdr3_nt: TGTGCCACCAGCAGAGATCGGGGATATGGCTACACCTTC
clone_size: many; v_call: TRBV4-2; j_call: TRBJ2-2; d_call: .; cdr3_aa: CASSRELVDIPGELFF; cdr3_nt: TGTGCCAGCAGCCGCGAACTCGTGGACATCCCCGGGGAGCTGTTTTTT
clone_size: few; v_call: TRBV10-3; j_call: TRBJ1-1; d_call: .; cdr3_aa: CAMRGGDTEAFF; cdr3_nt: TGTGCCATGAGGGGAGGGGACACTGAAGCTTTCTTT
clone_size: .; v_call: TRBV12-3/TRBV12-4; j_call: TRBJ1-1; d_call: .; cdr3_aa: CASSLRVNTEAFF; cdr3_nt: TGTGCCAGCAGTTTACGGGTGAACACTGAAGCTTTCTTT
clone_size: few; v_call: TRBV5-1; j_call: TRBJ2-5; d_call: .; cdr3_aa: CASSPRQDGETQYF; cdr3_nt: TGCGCCAGCAGCCCTCGGCAGGACGGAGAGACCCAGTACTTC
clone_size: many; v_call: TRBV29-1; j_call: TRBJ2-4; d_call: TRBD2; cdr3_aa: CSVAGGGNIQYF; cdr3_nt: TGCAGCGTTGCAGGCGGGGGGAACATTCAGTACTTC
clone_size: many; v_call: TRBV6-1; j_call: TRBJ2-5; d_call: .; cdr3_aa: CASSELRATQYF; cdr3_nt: TGTGCCAGCAGTGAATTGAGGGCTACCCAGTACTTC
clone_size: .; v_call: TRBV5-1; j_call: TRBJ2-7; d_call: .; cdr3_aa: CASSLDGTYEQYF; cdr3_nt: TGCGCCAGCAGCTTGGACGGGACCTACGAGCAGTACTTC
clone_size: .; v_call: TRBV7-2; j_call: TRBJ2-3; d_call: .; cdr3_aa: CASRKGGSTDTQYF; cdr3_nt: TGTGCCAGCAGGAAAGGGGGAAGCACAGATACGCAGTATTTT
clone_size: many; v_call: TRBV11-2; j_call: TRBJ1-1; d_call: .; cdr3_aa: CASSLDQLGYTEVFF; cdr3_nt: TGTGCCAGCAGCTTAGATCAGCTGGGGTACACTGAAGTTTTCTTT
clone_size: medium-sized; v_call: TRBV11-2; j_call: TRBJ2-1; d_call: .; cdr3_aa: CASSPPGAPSIF; cdr3_nt: TGTGCCAGCAGCCCGCCCGGGGCACCTTCGATCTTC
clone_size: many; v_call: TRBV28; j_call: TRBJ1-2; d_call: .; cdr3_aa: CASSFGSANYGYTF; cdr3_nt: TGTGCCAGCAGTTTTGGGTCAGCTAACTATGGCTACACCTTC
clone_size: .; v_call: TRBV4-1; j_call: TRBJ2-2; d_call: .; cdr3_aa: CASSQPRVNTGELFF; cdr3_nt: TGCGCCAGCAGCCAGCCCAGAGTGAACACCGGGGAGCTGTTTTTT
clone_size: few; v_call: TRBV11-3; j_call: TRBJ1-3; d_call: .; cdr3_aa: CASSYRSGQGNTIYF; cdr3_nt: TGTGCCAGCAGCTACCGCTCAGGACAAGGAAACACCATATATTTT
clone_size: many; v_call: TRBV6-5; j_call: TRBJ1-1; d_call: .; cdr3_aa: CASSYSSQDHAFF; cdr3_nt: TGTGCCAGCAGTTACTCGTCACAGGACCACGCTTTCTTT
clone_size: many; v_call: TRBV19; j_call: TRBJ2-4; d_call: .; cdr3_aa: CASSIDPRNIQYF; cdr3_nt: TGTGCCAGTAGTATCGACCCTAGAAACATTCAGTACTTC
clone_size: .; v_call: TRBV6-2/TRBV6-3; j_call: TRBJ2-1; d_call: TRBD2; cdr3_aa: CASSRPTSGGAFEQFF; cdr3_nt: TGTGCCAGCAGTCGTCCGACTAGCGGGGGGGCATTTGAGCAGTTCTTC
clone_size: medium-sized; v_call: TRBV30; j_call: TRBJ1-1; d_call: TRBD1; cdr3_aa: CAWTRGQPNTEAFF; cdr3_nt: TGTGCCTGGACCAGGGGGCAGCCGAACACTGAAGCTTTCTTT
clone_size: few; v_call: TRBV7-2; j_call: TRBJ1-4; d_call: TRBD1; cdr3_aa: CASSPGQPNEKLFF; cdr3_nt: TGTGCCAGCAGCCCGGGACAGCCGAATGAAAAACTGTTTTTT
clone_size: many; v_call: TRBV24-1; j_call: TRBJ2-3; d_call: TRBD1; cdr3_aa: CATASSTPFGTDPQYF; cdr3_nt: TGTGCCACCGCAAGCAGCACACCGTTTGGGACAGATCCGCAGTATTTT
clone_size: few; v_call: TRBV3-1; j_call: TRBJ1-2; d_call: .; cdr3_aa: CASSQDIYGYTF; cdr3_nt: TGTGCCAGCAGCCAAGATATCTATGGCTACACCTTC